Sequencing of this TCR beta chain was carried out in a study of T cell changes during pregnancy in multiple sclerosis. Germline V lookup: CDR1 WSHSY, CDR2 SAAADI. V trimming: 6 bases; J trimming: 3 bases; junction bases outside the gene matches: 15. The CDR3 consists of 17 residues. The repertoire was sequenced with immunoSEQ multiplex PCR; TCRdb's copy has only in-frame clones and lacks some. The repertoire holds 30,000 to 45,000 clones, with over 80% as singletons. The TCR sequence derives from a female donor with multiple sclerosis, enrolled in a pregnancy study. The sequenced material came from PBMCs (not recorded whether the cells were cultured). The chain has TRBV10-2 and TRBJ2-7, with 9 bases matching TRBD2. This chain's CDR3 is CASREVFGASGDYEQYF. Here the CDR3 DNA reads TGCGCCAGCAGAGAGGTCTTCGGGGCTAGCGGGGACTACGAGCAGTACTTC.